The entry below gives a single T cell receptor beta chain sequence along with its context. This sample was included in a study of OX40 agonist ivuxolimab in advanced cancers. Study summary: Patients with prior anti-PD-1, anti-PD-L1 or anti-CTLA-4 therapy were eligible; about 40% had some.

TCRdb's table, derived via immunoSEQ multiplex PCR, lists solely in-frame clones and lacks some. This table has around 62,000 clones, approximately 81% appearing once. Samples of blood were obtained at baseline, on cycle 4 day 1, and on cycle 7 day 1. Deletions cut 2 bases from V and 0 bases from J, with 17 bases between. This CDR3 comprises 18 residues. Germline V CDR1 and CDR2: SGHVS, FQNEAQ. The sample here was CD4+ or CD8+ T cells sorted from blood, taken in a trial of the OX40 agonist ivuxolimab. This TCR was recovered from an adult with an advanced solid tumor such as melanoma, head and neck, liver or kidney cancer. The chain combines TRBV7-8 with TRBJ2-1; D not certain. DNA of the CDR3: TGTGCCAGCAGCTTATCTGGCTGGGTATCTAGCTCCTACAATGAGCAGTTCTTC. Protein product: CASSLSGWVSSSYNEQFF.